Below are 5 T cell receptor beta chains sequenced from a single sample in a study of T cells in women clearing cervical HPV infection. Libraries were prepared by immunoSEQ multiplex PCR; TCRdb keeps only in-frame clonotypes and omits some of them. This sample's table reports tens of thousands of clones. Source material: blood buffy coat. These receptors were collected from a woman aged 18 to 75 with a cervical HPV16 infection that either progressed to CIN3+ or cleared (not recorded which).

As concerns this clone: The read terminates 3 residues before the CDR3 end, so the remaining end is supplied by the germline J gene. Other DNA variants within this sample encode the same CDR3. The V call is TRBV2, the J call TRBJ1-3; TRBD1 aligns across 8 bases. The CDR3 is 14 amino acids. Trimming at V came to 5 bases and at J to 2 bases, leaving 2 bases not matched to a gene. The V gene's germline CDR1 is SNHLY and CDR2 FYNNEI. This CDR3 reads CASSRTGTGNTIYF. CDR3 DNA (partial): TGTGCCAGCAGTCGGACAGGGACTGGAAACACC.

Worth noting for this clone: The sequenced fragment ends 3 residues before the CDR3 boundary, so the rest is inferred from the germline J gene. The genes are TRBV6-1 and TRBJ2-1; D not certain. Germline values: CDR1 MNHNS, CDR2 SASEGT. The V gene lost 0 bases and the J gene lost 0 bases, with 12 bases spanning the gap. The CDR3 spans 17 residues. CDR3: CASSEAPQVSSYNEQFF. CDR3 DNA (partial): TGTGCCAGCAGTGAAGCCCCACAAGTGAGCTCCTACAATGAG.

In regard to this clone: Read sequence stops 3 residues before the CDR3 end, and the germline J gene provides the missing end. J is TRBJ2-7 and V is TRBV6-2 or TRBV6-3; the D call may be TRBD1 or TRBD2 (5 bases each). V was shortened by 2 bases and J by 3 bases, with 17 bases between the two germline ends. Germline lookup yields CDR1 MNHEY and CDR2 SVGEGT. CDR3 size: 16 residues. CDR3 bases read: TGTGCCAGCAGTTACCTTGAGGGGTGGGCAAACTACGAG. Translation: CASSYLEGWANYE. The CDR3 in full is CASSYLEGWANYEQYF.

Turning to this clone: The read stops 3 residues short of the end of the CDR3; the missing end is completed from the germline J gene. The V and J genes are TRBV7-9 and TRBJ2-3, with unresolved D. V was clipped by 6 bases and J by 0 bases, with 4 bases between them. This CDR3 comprises 12 residues. Germline CDR1 is SEHNR and CDR2 is FQNEAQ (reference sequence). CDR3 amino acids: CASSRSTDTQYF. The part of the CDR3 DNA that was read is TGTGCCAGCAGTCGGAGCACAGATACG. The entire variable domain, with the rest obtained from reference TRBV7-9 and TRBJ2-3, is as follows: DTGVSQNPRHKITKRGQNVTFRCDPISEHNRLYWYRQTLGQGPEFLTYFQNEAQLEKSRLLSDRFSAERPKGSFSTLEIQRTEQGDSAMYLCASSRSTDTQYFGPGTRLTVL.

Note on this clone: Coverage ceases 3 residues before the CDR3 finishes, and the germline J gene fills in the end. The V and J genes are TRBV19 and TRBJ1-4; tentatively, D is TRBD1 (5 bases). The germline V gene has CDR1 LNHDA and CDR2 SQIVND (reference sequence). There are 14 residues in the CDR3. Trimming shortened V by 3 bases and J by 8 bases, and 13 bases separated the two germline ends. CDR3 amino acids: CASSMTALQEKLFF. The sequenced part of the CDR3 DNA is TGTGCCAGTAGTATGACAGCCCTACAGGAAAAA.